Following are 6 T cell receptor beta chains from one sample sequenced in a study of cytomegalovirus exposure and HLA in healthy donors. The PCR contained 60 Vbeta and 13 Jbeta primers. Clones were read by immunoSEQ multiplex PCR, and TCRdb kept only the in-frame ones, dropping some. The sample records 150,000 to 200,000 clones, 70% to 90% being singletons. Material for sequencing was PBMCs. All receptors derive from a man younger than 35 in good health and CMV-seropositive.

The CDR3 loop reads CASSYVGTGQETQYF. In DNA form, the CDR3 reads TGTGCCAGCAGTTACGTAGGGACAGGGCAAGAGACCCAGTACTTC. The V and J genes are TRBV6-5 and TRBJ2-5, with TRBD1 identical over 9 bases. V shed 2 bases, J shed 2 bases, and the junction held 3 bases outside the gene matches. The length of the CDR3 is 15 residues. From germline, CDR1 is MNHEY and CDR2 SVGAGI.

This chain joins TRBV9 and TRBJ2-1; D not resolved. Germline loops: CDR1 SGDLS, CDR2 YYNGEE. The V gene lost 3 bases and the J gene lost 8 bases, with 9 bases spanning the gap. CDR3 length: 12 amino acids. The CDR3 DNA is TGTGCCAGCAGCGCGAGCCGGGATGAGCAGTTCTTC. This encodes CASSASRDEQFF.

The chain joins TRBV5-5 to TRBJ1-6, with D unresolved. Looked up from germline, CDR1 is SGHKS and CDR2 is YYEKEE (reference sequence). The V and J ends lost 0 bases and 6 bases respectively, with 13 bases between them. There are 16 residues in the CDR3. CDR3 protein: CASSLGAVVGNSPLHF. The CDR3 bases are TGTGCCAGCAGCTTGGGGGCAGTGGTCGGTAATTCACCCCTCCACTTT.

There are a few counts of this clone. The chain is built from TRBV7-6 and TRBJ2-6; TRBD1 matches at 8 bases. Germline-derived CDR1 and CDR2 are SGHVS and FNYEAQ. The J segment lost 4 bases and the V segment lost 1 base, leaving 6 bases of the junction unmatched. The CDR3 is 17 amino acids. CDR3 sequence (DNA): TGTGCCAGCAGCTTAGTTCAGGGGGCATCGGGGGCCAACGTCCTGACTTTC. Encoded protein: CASSLVQGASGANVLTF.

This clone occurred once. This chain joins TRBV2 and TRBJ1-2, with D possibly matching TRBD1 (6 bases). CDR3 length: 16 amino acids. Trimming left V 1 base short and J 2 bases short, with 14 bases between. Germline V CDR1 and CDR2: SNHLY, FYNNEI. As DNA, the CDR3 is TGTGCCAGCAGTGAAGTAGCGCAGGGGATAAACTATGGCTACACCTTC. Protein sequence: CASSEVAQGINYGYTF.

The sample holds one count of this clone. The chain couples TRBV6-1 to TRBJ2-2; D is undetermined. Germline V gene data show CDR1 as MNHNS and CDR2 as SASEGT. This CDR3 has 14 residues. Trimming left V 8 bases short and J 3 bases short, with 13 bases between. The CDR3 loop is CASPAQTHTGELFF. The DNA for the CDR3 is TGTGCCAGCCCCGCTCAGACTCACACCGGGGAGCTGTTTTTT.